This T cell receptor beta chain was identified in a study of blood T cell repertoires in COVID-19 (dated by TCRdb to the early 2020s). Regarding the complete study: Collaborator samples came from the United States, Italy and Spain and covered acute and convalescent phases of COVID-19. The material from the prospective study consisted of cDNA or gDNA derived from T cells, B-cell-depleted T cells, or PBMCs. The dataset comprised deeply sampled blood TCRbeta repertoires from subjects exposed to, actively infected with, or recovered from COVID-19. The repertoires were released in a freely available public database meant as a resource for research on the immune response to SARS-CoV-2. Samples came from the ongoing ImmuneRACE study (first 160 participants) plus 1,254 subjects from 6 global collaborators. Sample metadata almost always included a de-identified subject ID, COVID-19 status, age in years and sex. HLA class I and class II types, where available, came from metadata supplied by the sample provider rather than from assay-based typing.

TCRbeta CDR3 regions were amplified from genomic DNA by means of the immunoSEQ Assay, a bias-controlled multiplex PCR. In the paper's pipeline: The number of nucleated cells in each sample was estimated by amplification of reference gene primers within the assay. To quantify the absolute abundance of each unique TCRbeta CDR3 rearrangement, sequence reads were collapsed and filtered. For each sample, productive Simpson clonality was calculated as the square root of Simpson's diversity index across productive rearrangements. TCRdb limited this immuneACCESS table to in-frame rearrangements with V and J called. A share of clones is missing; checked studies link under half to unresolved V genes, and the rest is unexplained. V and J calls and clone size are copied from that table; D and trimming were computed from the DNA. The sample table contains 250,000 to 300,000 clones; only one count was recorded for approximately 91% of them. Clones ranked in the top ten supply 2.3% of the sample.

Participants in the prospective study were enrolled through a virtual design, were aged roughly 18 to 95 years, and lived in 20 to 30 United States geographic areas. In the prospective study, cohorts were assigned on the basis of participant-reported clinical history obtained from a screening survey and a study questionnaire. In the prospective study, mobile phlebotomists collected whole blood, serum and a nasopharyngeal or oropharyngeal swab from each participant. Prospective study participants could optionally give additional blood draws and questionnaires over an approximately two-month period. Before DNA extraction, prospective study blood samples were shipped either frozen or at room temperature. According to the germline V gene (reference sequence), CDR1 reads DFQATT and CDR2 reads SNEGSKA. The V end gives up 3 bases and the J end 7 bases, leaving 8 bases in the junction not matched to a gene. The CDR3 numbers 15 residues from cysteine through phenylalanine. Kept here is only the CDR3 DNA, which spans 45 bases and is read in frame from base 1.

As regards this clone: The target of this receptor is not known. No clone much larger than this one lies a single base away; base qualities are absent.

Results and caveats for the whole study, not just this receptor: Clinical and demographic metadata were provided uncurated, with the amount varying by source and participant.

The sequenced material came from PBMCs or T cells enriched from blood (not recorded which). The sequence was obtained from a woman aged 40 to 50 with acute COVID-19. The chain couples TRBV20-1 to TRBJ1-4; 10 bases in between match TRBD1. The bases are TGCAGTGCTAGTGAGACAGGGGGCGCAGGTGAAAAACTGTTTTTT. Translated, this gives CSASETGGAGEKLFF.